Sequencing of this T cell receptor beta chain was carried out in a study of blood T cell repertoires in COVID-19. Across the study: The analysed material was cDNA or gDNA that came from T cells, B-cell-depleted T cells, or PBMCs.

Germline V gene data show CDR1 as SGHRS and CDR2 as YFSETQ. This CDR3 is built from 14 residues. V trimming: 5 bases; J trimming: 2 bases; junction bases outside the gene matches: 0. Study processing details: The assay estimated nucleated cells by amplifying reference gene primers. Only in-frame clones appear in the TCRdb table, and some are missing; sequencing was by immunoSEQ multiplex PCR. The DNA was the basis for D and trimming; V, J and clone size are from that table. The data contain about 230,000 clones, 83% of them singletons. Sequenced sample: peripheral blood. The V gene is TRBV5-1, the J gene TRBJ2-1; TRBD2 matches 11 bases. This clonotype was sampled from a woman in her 70s with active or convalescent COVID-19. As DNA, the CDR3 is TGCGCCAGCAGTAGCGGGAGGGCCTACAATGAGCAGTTCTTC. Amino acids: CASSSGRAYNEQFF.